One sample yielded the 10 T cell receptor beta chains listed below, sequenced in a study of blood T cell repertoires in COVID-19. Assay: immunoSEQ multiplex PCR; the TCRdb copy retains only in-frame clones and omits some. The data contain about 480,000 clones, 70% to 90% of them singletons. Sequenced: PBMCs or T cells enriched from blood (not recorded which). These receptors were obtained from a woman aged 18-29 years with acute COVID-19.

J is TRBJ1-1 and V is TRBV18; no firm D call. This CDR3 is 12 amino acids long. V lost 2 bases, J lost 11 bases, and 12 bases lay in between. Looked up from germline, CDR1 is KGHSH and CDR2 is LQKENI. The CDR3 loop reads CASSPTEGSAFF. CDR3 DNA sequence: TGTGCCAGCTCACCAACGGAGGGAAGTGCTTTCTTT.

In its sample, this clone was seen a few times. The chain has TRBV19 and TRBJ1-5; no reliable D call. Looked up from germline, CDR1 is LNHDA and CDR2 is SQIVND (reference sequence). The V end lost 1 base, the J end lost 2 bases, and 9 bases lay between the germline ends. This CDR3 has 15 amino acids. This CDR3 is CASSIVEGRNQPQHF. The CDR3 nucleotides are TGTGCCAGTAGTATAGTTGAGGGTCGCAATCAGCCCCAGCATTTT. The full variable domain, with the rest looked up from reference TRBV19 and TRBJ1-5, is DGGITQSPKYLFRKEGQNVTLSCEQNLNHDAMYWYRQDPGQGLRLIYYSQIVNDFQKGDIAEGYSVSREKKESFPLTVTSAQKNPTAFYLCASSIVEGRNQPQHFGDGTRLSIL.

The chain has TRBV28 and TRBJ1-4; the match to TRBD1 covers 7 bases. The CDR3 runs 16 residues. The V segment lost 6 bases and the J segment 5 bases; nucleotides outside the gene matches: 12. Germline V lookup: CDR1 MDHEN, CDR2 SYDVKM. CDR3 in DNA: TGTGCCAGCAGCCGCCTAAAGGCAGGGGGGAATGAAAAACTGTTTTTT. Its translation is CASSRLKAGGNEKLFF.

The rearrangement links TRBV5-6 to TRBJ1-1; D is unclear. From germline, CDR1 is SGHDT and CDR2 YYEEEE. Trimming took 0 bases from V and 8 from J, leaving 8 bases between them. CDR3 length: 12 residues. The CDR3 spells CASSLDGGEAFF. CDR3 nucleotide sequence: TGTGCCAGCAGCTTGGATGGAGGGGAAGCTTTCTTT.

J is TRBJ2-7 and V is TRBV19, with 10 positions matching TRBD1. The CDR3 is 15 residues long. V dropped 5 bases and J dropped 6; count of bases not matched to a gene: 10. The germline V gene has CDR1 LNHDA and CDR2 SQIVND (reference sequence). The CDR3 reads CASSLRAGTGVEQYF. In DNA form, the CDR3 reads TGTGCCAGTAGTCTAAGGGCCGGGACAGGGGTCGAGCAGTACTTC.

The chain carries TRBV2 and TRBJ2-7; TRBD1 matches at 11 bases. The CDR3 covers 15 residues. The V and J ends lost 6 bases and 4 bases, in that order; junction bases with no gene match: 8. CDR1 and CDR2 from the germline V gene are SNHLY and FYNNEI. CDR3 DNA sequence: TGTGCCAGCAGGCCTACCGGGACAGGGGGTTACGAGCAGTACTTC. It translates to CASRPTGTGGYEQYF.

V gene TRBV7-2 combines with J gene TRBJ2-7, with a possible D match to TRBD1 (5 bases). Trimming shortened V by 6 bases and J by 1 base, and 13 bases separated the two germline ends. The germline V gene encodes CDR1 SGHTA and CDR2 FQGNSA. The CDR3 has 14 amino acids. The CDR3 sequence: CASSQGSSSYEQYF. The CDR3 DNA is TGTGCCAGCAGTCAGGGCAGTTCATCCTACGAGCAGTACTTC.

V gene TRBV29-1 combines with J gene TRBJ2-7, with D perhaps TRBD1 (6 bases). The CDR3 extends over 12 amino acids. From germline, CDR1 is SQVTM and CDR2 ANQGSEA. V was shortened by 3 bases and J by 3 bases, with 9 bases between the two germline ends. This CDR3 reads CSVEDRFYEQYF. The CDR3, as DNA: TGCAGCGTTGAGGACAGATTCTACGAGCAGTACTTC.

The chain's CDR3 is CASSLEGGRAGELFF. As DNA, the CDR3 is TGCGCCAGCAGCTTGGAAGGGGGAAGGGCCGGGGAGCTGTTTTTT. This chain joins TRBV5-1 and TRBJ2-2, with D perhaps TRBD1 (6 bases). The CDR3 is made up of 15 amino acids. The germline V and J ends were trimmed by 0 bases and 6 bases, with 12 bases remaining between them. Germline V gene sequence: CDR1 SGHRS, CDR2 YFSETQ.

The genes are TRBV29-1 and TRBJ1-2; D is undetermined. Trimming cost V 2 bases and J 4 bases, with 5 bases left between them. The CDR3 sequence is 11 residues long. Germline loops: CDR1 SQVTM, CDR2 ANQGSEA. In DNA, the CDR3 is TGCAGCGTTGAACAGGTCTATGGCTACACCTTC. Translation gives CSVEQVYGYTF. The complete variable domain, with remaining parts taken from reference TRBV29-1 and TRBJ1-2, reads SAVISQKPSRDICQRGTSLTIQCQVDSQVTMMFWYRQQPGQSLTLIATANQGSEATYESGFVIDKFPISRPNLTFSTLTVSNMSPEDSSIYLCSVEQVYGYTFGSGTRLTVV.